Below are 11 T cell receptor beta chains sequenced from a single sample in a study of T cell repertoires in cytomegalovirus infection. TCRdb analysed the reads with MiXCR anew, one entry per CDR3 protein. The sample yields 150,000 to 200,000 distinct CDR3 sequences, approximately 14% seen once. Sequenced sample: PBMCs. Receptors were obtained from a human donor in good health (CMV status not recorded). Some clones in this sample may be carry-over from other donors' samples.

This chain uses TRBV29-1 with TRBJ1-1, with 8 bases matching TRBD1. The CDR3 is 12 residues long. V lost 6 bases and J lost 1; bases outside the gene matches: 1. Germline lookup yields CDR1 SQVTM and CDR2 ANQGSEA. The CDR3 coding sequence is TGCAGCGTCGGGACAGGGAACACTGAAGCTTTCTTT. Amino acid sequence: CSVGTGNTEAFF.

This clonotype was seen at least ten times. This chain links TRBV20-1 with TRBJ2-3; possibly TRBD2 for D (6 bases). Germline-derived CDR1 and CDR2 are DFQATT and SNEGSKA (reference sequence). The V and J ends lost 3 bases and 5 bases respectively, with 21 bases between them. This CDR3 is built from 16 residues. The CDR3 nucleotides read TGCAGTGCTAGTAAACTGGGCCTCTCGGAGGGAGATACGCAGTATTTT. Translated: CSASKLGLSEGDTQYF.

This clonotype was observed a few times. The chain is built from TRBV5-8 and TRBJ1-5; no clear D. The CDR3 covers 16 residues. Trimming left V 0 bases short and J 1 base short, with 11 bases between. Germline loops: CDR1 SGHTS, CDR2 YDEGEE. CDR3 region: CASSLERARSNQPQHF. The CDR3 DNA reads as TGTGCCAGCAGCTTGGAGCGGGCGAGGAGCAATCAGCCCCAGCATTTT.

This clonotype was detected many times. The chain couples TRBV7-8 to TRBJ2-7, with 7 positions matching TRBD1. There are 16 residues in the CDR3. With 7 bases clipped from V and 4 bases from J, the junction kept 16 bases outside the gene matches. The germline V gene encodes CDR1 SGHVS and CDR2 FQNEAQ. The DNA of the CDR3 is TGTGCCAGCAAAATCGATCCCGGACAGGCTGATTACGAGCAGTACTTC. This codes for CASKIDPGQADYEQYF.

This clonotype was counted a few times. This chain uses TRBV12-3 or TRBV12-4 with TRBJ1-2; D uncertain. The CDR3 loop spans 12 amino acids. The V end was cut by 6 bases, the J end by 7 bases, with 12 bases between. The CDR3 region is CASSPPAGGYTF. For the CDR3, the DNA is TGTGCCAGCAGCCCACCTGCGGGTGGCTACACCTTC.

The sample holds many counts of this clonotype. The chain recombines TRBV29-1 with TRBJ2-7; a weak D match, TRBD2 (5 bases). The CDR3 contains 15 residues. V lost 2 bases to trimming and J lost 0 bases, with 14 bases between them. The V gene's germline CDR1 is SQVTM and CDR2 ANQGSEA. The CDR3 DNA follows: TGCAGCGTTGAATCGGATAGCGAGAGCTCCTACGAGCAGTACTTC. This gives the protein CSVESDSESSYEQYF.

This CDR3 is CASSTTGGYEQYF. CDR3 in DNA: TGTGCCAGCAGTACGACAGGGGGCTACGAGCAGTACTTC. The rearrangement links TRBV28 to TRBJ2-7; the match to TRBD1 covers 9 bases. V trimming: 5 bases; J trimming: 3 bases; junction bases outside the gene matches: 2. CDR1 MDHEN and CDR2 SYDVKM come from the germline V gene. This CDR3 has 13 residues.

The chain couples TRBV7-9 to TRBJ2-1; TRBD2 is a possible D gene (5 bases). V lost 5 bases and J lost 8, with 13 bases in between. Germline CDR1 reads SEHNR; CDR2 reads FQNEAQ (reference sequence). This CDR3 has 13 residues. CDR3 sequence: CASSTQTNDEQFF. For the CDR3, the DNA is TGTGCCAGCAGCACACAGACTAACGATGAGCAGTTCTTC.

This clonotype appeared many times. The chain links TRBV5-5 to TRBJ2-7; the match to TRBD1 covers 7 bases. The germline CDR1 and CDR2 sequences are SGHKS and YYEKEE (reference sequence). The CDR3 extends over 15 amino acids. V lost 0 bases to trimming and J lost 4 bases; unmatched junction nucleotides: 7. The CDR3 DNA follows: TGTGCCAGCAGCTTGGCCATGGGACAGATTTACGAGCAGTACTTC. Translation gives CASSLAMGQIYEQYF.

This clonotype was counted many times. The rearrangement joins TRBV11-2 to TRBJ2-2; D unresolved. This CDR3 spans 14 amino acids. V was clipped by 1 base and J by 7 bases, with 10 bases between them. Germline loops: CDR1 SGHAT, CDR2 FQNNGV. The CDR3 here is CASSLGLEVGELFF. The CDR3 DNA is TGTGCCAGCAGCTTAGGGCTAGAGGTCGGGGAGCTGTTTTTT.

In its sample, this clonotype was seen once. For the CDR3, the DNA is TGTGCCAGCAGTGGGGGTTACAATGAGCAGTTCTTC. Translating it yields CASSGGYNEQFF. The gene calls are TRBV6-2 or TRBV6-3 and TRBJ2-1; D possibly matches TRBD1 or TRBD2 (5 bases each). With 5 bases removed from V and 4 bases from J, the gap between germline ends came to 6 bases. The germline V gene encodes CDR1 MNHEY and CDR2 SVGEGT. The CDR3 is made up of 12 amino acids.